This T cell receptor beta chain stems from a study of cytomegalovirus exposure and HLA in healthy donors. Study results and limitations: The study dropped some indistinguishable V segments, TRBV6-2 and TRBV6-3 among them. Fewer N-insertions than the roughly 670-donor mean were reportedly shown by an Asian-associated ancestry cluster in a later analysis.

The junction had 8 bases not matched to a gene; V was cut back by 4 bases and J by 0 bases. Per germline, CDR1 SGHNT and CDR2 YYREEE (reference sequence). This CDR3 contains 16 residues. Of note for this clone: Its antigen is unidentified.

Use of 60 Vbeta and 13 Jbeta primers characterized the PCR. The authors' processing: In a later analysis, of around 83 million unique beta chains, roughly 10 million appeared in at least two donors. Method: immunoSEQ multiplex PCR; TCRdb's copy keeps in-frame clones and lacks some. The V and J calls and clone size are taken from that table; D and trimming were inferred from the DNA. The table lists fewer than 200,000 clones, around 90% of them singletons. What was sequenced was PBMCs. This receptor was identified in a woman in her twenties or thirties in good health and CMV-seronegative. The genes are TRBV5-4 and TRBJ2-5, with TRBD2 matching 8 bases. The CDR3 spells CASSGGGGGYQETQYF. The CDR3 nucleotides read TGTGCCAGCAGCGGGGGGGGCGGGGGGTACCAAGAGACCCAGTACTTC.